This T cell receptor (beta chain) appears in the sequencing data of a study of blood T cell repertoires in COVID-19. V shed 0 bases and J shed 6 bases, with 16 bases lying between them. This CDR3 is built from 15 residues. Germline CDR1 SGHRS, CDR2 YFSETQ. The Seattle patients joined while their infection was active and were tracked longitudinally afterward. Original processing methods: Reference gene primers were amplified, and this amplification served to estimate nucleated cell counts. Using immunoSEQ multiplex PCR, the repertoire was profiled, and TCRdb retains in-frame clones only, with some absent. Clone size and V and J calls were adopted from that table, with D and trimming inferred from the DNA. The sample yields about 220,000 clones, roughly four fifths seen once.

Sequenced input: peripheral blood. The sequence derives from a woman in her sixties or seventies with COVID-19, enrolled during active disease. V usage is TRBV5-1 and J usage is TRBJ2-7; the D gene is possibly TRBD1 (5 bases). The CDR3 loop reads CASSLGGRGVGEQYF. The CDR3 bases are TGCGCCAGCAGCTTGGGTGGAAGGGGTGTTGGCGAGCAGTACTTC.